The rows below give T cell receptor beta chains drawn from one sample of a study of T cell responses to AZD1222 COVID-19 vaccine. Sequencing used immunoSEQ multiplex PCR; TCRdb keeps in-frame clones, though not all of them. The sample yields 85,000 to 130,000 clones, 75% to 90% seen once. Sequences were derived from peripheral blood, sampled on day 0 of AZD1222 vaccination. These receptors all stem from an adult in good health. CDR3s include the opening cysteine and the closing phenylalanine or tryptophan. Each record gives: V gene, J gene, D gene, clone size, CDR3 DNA, CDR3 protein. The D gene is left open where the match is weak. Clone size is not always given. Where it is, it says once, few, many or a class for expanded clones.

V: TRBV18; J: TRBJ1-2; D: -; size: once; DNA: TGTGCCAGCTCACCTCCCGACAGGCGATACTATGGCTACACCTTC; CDR3: CASSPPDRRYYGYTF
V: TRBV5-4; J: TRBJ1-2; D: -; size: -; DNA: TGTGCCAGCAGCTTTATCCCCTCCCGGCCCGCTTTTAACTATGGCTACACCTTC; CDR3: CASSFIPSRPAFNYGYTF
V: TRBV19; J: TRBJ1-5; D: -; size: -; DNA: TGTGCCAGTAGTATCATACAGACAAGCAATCAGCCCCAGCATTTT; CDR3: CASSIIQTSNQPQHF
V: TRBV19; J: TRBJ1-1; D: -; size: few; DNA: TGTGCCAGTAGTATCCCGAACTTGGAAGCTTTCTTT; CDR3: CASSIPNLEAFF
V: TRBV7-3; J: TRBJ1-2; D: -; size: -; DNA: TGTGCCAGCAGCTTAACGGACAGTAACTATGGCTACACCTTC; CDR3: CASSLTDSNYGYTF
V: TRBV18; J: TRBJ2-7; D: TRBD1; size: -; DNA: TGTGCCAGCTCACTCCGACAGGGACCCTACGAGCAGTACTTC; CDR3: CASSLRQGPYEQYF
V: TRBV7-2; J: TRBJ1-2; D: TRBD1; size: -; DNA: TGTGCCAGCAGCTTAGTAGCGAGGGGACAGGCTATGGGCTACACCTTC; CDR3: CASSLVARGQAMGYTF
V: TRBV7-6; J: TRBJ1-4; D: -; size: -; DNA: TGTGCCAGCAGCTTAATCGAGTTACCGTCTAATGAAAAACTGTTTTTT; CDR3: CASSLIELPSNEKLFF
V: TRBV27; J: TRBJ2-7; D: -; size: -; DNA: TGTGCCAGCAGCCATGGACAGTCCTACGAGCAGTACTTC; CDR3: CASSHGQSYEQYF
V: TRBV5-4; J: TRBJ1-6; D: TRBD1; size: -; DNA: TGTGCCAGCAGCTTGGGGACAGGGGAAAATTCACCCCTCCACTTT; CDR3: CASSLGTGENSPLHF
V: TRBV4-3; J: TRBJ1-2; D: TRBD1; size: -; DNA: TGCGCCAGCAGCCAAGATAAGCTTCTGGGACAGGGGAACTATGGCTACACCTTC; CDR3: CASSQDKLLGQGNYGYTF
V: TRBV30; J: TRBJ1-6; D: TRBD1; size: -; DNA: TGTGCCTGGAGTGTACTCGACAGGGTAGGATCACCCCTCCACTTT; CDR3: CAWSVLDRVGSPLHF
V: TRBV29-1; J: TRBJ2-1; D: -; size: -; DNA: TGCAGCGTCAGCTCCTACAATGAGCAGTTCTTC; CDR3: CSVSSYNEQFF
V: TRBV7-8; J: TRBJ1-2; D: TRBD1; size: -; DNA: TGTGCCAGCAGCTTAGGGGACAGGAACTATGGCTACACCTTC; CDR3: CASSLGDRNYGYTF
V: TRBV4-3; J: TRBJ2-1; D: TRBD1; size: -; DNA: TGCGCCAGCAGCCAAGAAGTACAGGGGAATGAGCAGTTCTTC; CDR3: CASSQEVQGNEQFF
V: TRBV15; J: TRBJ1-2; D: TRBD1; size: -; DNA: TGTGCCACCAGCGGCGGACAGGGGGCTTGGGGCTACACCTTC; CDR3: CATSGGQGAWGYTF
V: TRBV5-1; J: TRBJ2-2; D: -; size: -; DNA: TGCGCCAGCAGCGCGACCCCCTGGACCACCGGGGAGCTGTTTTTT; CDR3: CASSATPWTTGELFF
V: TRBV29-1; J: TRBJ2-7; D: TRBD1; size: -; DNA: TGCAGCGTCTTAACCGGGACAGGGGACTACGAGCAGTACTTC; CDR3: CSVLTGTGDYEQYF
V: TRBV19; J: TRBJ1-5; D: -; size: few; DNA: TGTGCCAGTAGTATCCAAATACGGACAGCTTATCAGCCCCAGCATTTT; CDR3: CASSIQIRTAYQPQHF
V: TRBV7-8; J: TRBJ2-1; D: -; size: -; DNA: TGTGCCAGCAGCTTAAAGCCCCTCAATGAGCAGTTCTTC; CDR3: CASSLKPLNEQFF
V: TRBV24-1; J: TRBJ2-2; D: -; size: -; DNA: TGTGCCACTCGGGAAGCCGGAAACACCGGGGAGCTGTTTTTT; CDR3: CATREAGNTGELFF
V: TRBV18; J: TRBJ1-4; D: -; size: -; DNA: TGTGCCAGCTCACCACTAACAACCTCAACTAATGAAAAACTGTTTTTT; CDR3: CASSPLTTSTNEKLFF